This passage covers 2 T cell receptor beta chains from one sample sequenced in a study of blood T cell repertoires in COVID-19. Sequencing used immunoSEQ multiplex PCR; TCRdb keeps in-frame clones, though not all of them. The table includes hundreds of thousands of clones, about 80% detected once. Sequencing used peripheral blood. The receptor set was obtained from a woman older than 75 with acute or convalescent COVID-19.

The chain has TRBV4-1 and TRBJ2-1; TRBD2 is a possible D gene (5 bases). The CDR3 is made up of 16 amino acids. The germline V gene encodes CDR1 MGHRA and CDR2 YSYEKL. The ends were cut back, 4 bases at V and 5 bases at J, with 18 bases in the middle. CDR3 protein: CASSRAGLRRDNEQFF. The CDR3 nucleotides are TGCGCCAGCAGCCGAGCAGGACTTCGAAGGGACAATGAGCAGTTCTTC.

The gene calls are TRBV15 and TRBJ1-1, with D uncertain. Germline V gene lookup returns CDR1 LNHNV and CDR2 YYDKDF (reference sequence). Between the trimmed V and J ends, which lost 5 bases and 1 base, there was a span of 8 bases. This CDR3 has 13 residues. The CDR3 bases are TGTGCCACCAGCCAAACAGCGAACACTGAAGCTTTCTTT. Its protein product is CATSQTANTEAFF.